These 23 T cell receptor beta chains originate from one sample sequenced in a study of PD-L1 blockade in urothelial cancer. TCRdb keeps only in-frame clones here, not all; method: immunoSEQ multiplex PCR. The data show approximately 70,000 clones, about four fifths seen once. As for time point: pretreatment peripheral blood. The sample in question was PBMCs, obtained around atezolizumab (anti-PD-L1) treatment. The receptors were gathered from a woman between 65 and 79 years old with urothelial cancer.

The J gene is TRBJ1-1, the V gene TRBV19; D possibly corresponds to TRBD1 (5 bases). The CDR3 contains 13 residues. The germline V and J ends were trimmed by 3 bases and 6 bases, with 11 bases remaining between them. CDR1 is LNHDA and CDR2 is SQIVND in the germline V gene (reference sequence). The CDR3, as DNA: TGTGCCAGTAGTATGGGCAGGGTACCTGAAGCTTTCTTT. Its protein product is CASSMGRVPEAFF.

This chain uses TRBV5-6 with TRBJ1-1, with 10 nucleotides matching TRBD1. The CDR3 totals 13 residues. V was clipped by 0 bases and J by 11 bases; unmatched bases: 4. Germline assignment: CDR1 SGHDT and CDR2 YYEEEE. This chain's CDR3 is CASSLGDRGGAFF. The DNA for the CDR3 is TGTGCCAGCAGCTTGGGGGACAGGGGTGGTGCTTTCTTT.

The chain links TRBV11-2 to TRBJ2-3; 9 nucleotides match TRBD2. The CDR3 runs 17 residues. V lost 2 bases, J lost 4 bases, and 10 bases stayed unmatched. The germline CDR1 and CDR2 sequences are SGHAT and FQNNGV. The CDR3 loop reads CASSLQAGRGGADTQYF. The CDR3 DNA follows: TGTGCCAGCAGCTTACAGGCCGGGCGGGGGGGCGCAGATACGCAGTATTTT.

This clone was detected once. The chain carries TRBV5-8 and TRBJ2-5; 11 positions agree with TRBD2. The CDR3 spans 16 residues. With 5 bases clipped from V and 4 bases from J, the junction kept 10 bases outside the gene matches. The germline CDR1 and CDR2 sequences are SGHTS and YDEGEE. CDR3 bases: TGTGCCAGCAGACCGCTCCTTGGACTAGCGGGAGAGACCCAGTACTTC. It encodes CASRPLLGLAGETQYF.

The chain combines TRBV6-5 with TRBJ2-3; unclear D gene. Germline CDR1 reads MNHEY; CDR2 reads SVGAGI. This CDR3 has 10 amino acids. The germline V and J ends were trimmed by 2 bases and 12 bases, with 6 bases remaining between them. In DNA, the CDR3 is TGTGCCAGCAGTTACCCACTACAGTATTTT. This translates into CASSYPLQYF.

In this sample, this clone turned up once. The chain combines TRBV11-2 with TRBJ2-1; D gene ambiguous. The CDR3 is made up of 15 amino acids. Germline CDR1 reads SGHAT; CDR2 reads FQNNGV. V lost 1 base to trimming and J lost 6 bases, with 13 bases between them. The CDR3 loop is CASSLVAHKFNEQFF. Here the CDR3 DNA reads TGTGCCAGCAGCTTAGTCGCCCACAAATTCAATGAGCAGTTCTTC.

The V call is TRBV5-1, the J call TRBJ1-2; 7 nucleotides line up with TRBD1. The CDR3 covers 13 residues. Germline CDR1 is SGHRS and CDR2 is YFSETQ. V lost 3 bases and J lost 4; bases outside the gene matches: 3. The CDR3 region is CASSWGQTYGYTF. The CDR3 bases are TGCGCCAGCAGCTGGGGACAGACCTATGGCTACACCTTC.

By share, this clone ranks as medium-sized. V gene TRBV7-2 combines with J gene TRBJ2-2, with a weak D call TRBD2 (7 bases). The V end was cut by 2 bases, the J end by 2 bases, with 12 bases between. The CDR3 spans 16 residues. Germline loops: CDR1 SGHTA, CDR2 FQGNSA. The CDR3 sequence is CASSLWGGRNTGELFF. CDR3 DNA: TGTGCCAGCAGCTTATGGGGGGGGCGCAACACCGGGGAGCTGTTTTTT.

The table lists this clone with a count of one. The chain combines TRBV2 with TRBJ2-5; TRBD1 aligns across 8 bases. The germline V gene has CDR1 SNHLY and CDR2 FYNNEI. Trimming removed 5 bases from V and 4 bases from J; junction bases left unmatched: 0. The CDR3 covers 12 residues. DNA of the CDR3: TGTGCCAGCAGTACAGGGGGAGAGACCCAGTACTTC. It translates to CASSTGGETQYF.

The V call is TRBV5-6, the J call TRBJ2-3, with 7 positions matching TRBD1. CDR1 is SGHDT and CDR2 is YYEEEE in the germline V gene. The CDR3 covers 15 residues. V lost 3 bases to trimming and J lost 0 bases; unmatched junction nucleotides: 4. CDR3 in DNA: TGTGCCAGCAGCTGGGGACAGACTAGCACAGATACGCAGTATTTT. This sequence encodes CASSWGQTSTDTQYF.

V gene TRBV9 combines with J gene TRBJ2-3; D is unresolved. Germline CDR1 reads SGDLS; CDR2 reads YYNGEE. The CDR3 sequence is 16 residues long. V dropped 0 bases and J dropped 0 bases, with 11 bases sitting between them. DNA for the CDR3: TGTGCCAGCAGCGTAGGAACTCACTATAGCACAGATACGCAGTATTTT. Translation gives CASSVGTHYSTDTQYF.

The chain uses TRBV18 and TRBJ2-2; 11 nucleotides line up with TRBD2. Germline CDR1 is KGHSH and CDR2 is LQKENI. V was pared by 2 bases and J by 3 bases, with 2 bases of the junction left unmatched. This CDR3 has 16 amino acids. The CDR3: CASSPGTSGYTGELFF. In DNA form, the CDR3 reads TGTGCCAGCTCACCAGGGACTAGCGGATACACCGGGGAGCTGTTTTTT.

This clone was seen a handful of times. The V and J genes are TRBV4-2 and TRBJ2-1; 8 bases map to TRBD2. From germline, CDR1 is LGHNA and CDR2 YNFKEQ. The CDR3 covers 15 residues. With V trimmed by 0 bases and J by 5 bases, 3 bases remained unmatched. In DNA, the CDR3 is TGTGCCAGCAGCCAAGACGGGGGGGCCCACAATGAGCAGTTCTTC. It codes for CASSQDGGAHNEQFF.

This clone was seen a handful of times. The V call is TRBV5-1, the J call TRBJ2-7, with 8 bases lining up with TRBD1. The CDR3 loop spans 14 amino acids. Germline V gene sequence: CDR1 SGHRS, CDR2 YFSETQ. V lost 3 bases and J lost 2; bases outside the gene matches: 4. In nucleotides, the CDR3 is TGCGCCAGCAGCTCGGTACAGGGGGCCTACGAGCAGTACTTC. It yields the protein CASSSVQGAYEQYF.

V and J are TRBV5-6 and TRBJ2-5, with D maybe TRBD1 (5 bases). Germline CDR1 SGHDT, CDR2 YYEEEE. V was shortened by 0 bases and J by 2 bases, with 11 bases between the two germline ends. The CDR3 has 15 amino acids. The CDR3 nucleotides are TGTGCCAGCAGCTTGGGTGCAGGGCAACAAGAGACCCAGTACTTC. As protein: CASSLGAGQQETQYF. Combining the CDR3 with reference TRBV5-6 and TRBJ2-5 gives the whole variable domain DAGVTQSPTHLIKTRGQQVTLRCSPKSGHDTVSWYQQALGQGPQFIFQYYEEEERQRGNFPDRFSGHQFPNYSSELNVNALLLGDSALYLCASSLGAGQQETQYFGPGTRLLVL.

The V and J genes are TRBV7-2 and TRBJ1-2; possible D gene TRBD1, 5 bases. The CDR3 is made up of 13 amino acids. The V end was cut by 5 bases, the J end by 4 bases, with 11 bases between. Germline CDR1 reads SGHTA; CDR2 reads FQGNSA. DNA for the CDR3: TGTGCCAGCAGCGGAAGGACACCCTATGGCTACACCTTC. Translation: CASSGRTPYGYTF.

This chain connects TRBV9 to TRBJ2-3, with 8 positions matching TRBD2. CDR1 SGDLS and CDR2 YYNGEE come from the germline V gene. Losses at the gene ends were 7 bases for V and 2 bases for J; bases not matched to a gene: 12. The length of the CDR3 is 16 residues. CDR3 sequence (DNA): TGTGCCAGCGCCTCAGCGAGCGGGGGCCACACAGATACGCAGTATTTT. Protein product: CASASASGGHTDTQYF.

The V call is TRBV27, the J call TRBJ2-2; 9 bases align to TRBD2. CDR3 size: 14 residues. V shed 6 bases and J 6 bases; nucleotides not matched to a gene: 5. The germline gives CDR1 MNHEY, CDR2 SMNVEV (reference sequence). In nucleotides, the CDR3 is TGTGCCAGCAGAATTAGCGGGGGCTCCGGGGAGCTGTTTTTT. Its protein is CASRISGGSGELFF.

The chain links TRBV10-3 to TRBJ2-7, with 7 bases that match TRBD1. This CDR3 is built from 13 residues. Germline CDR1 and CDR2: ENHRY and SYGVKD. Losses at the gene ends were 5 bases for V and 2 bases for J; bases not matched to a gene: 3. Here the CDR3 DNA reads TGTGCCATCAGTCCGGGACAGACCTACGAGCAGTACTTC. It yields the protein CAISPGQTYEQYF.

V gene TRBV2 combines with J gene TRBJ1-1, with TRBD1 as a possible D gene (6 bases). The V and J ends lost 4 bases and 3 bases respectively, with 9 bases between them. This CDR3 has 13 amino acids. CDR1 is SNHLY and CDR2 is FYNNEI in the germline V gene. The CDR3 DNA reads TGTGCCAGCAGTGCTTGGGGGCACACTGAAGCTTTCTTT. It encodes CASSAWGHTEAFF.

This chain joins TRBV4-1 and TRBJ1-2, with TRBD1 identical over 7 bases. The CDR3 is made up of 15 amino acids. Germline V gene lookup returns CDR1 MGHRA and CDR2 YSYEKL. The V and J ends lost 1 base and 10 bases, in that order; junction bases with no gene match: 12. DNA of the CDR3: TGCGCCAGCAGCCAAGGCCCGTACAGGGGCTACTACTACACCTTC. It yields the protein CASSQGPYRGYYYTF.

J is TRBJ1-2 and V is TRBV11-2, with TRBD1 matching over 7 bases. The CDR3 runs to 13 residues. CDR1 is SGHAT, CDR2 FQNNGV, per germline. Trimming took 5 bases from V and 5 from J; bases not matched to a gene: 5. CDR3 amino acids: CASSTTGDYGYTF. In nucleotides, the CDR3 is TGTGCCAGCAGCACCACAGGGGATTATGGCTACACCTTC.

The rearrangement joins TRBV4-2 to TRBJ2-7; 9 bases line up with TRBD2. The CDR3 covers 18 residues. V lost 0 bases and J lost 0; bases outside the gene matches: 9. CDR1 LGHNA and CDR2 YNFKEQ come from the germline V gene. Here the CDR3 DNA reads TGTGCCAGCAGCCAAGAGGTGGGTAGCGGGGGAGTCTCCTACGAGCAGTACTTC. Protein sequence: CASSQEVGSGGVSYEQYF.